This record looks at one T cell receptor beta chain sequence and its context. The specificity of this receptor is unknown. No per-base quality is available; no much larger clone lies one base away. TCRbeta CDR3 regions were amplified from genomic DNA using the immunoSEQ Assay, a bias-controlled multiplex PCR. In the original analysis: Within the assay, amplification of reference gene primers was used to estimate how many nucleated cells each sample contained. To quantify the absolute abundance of each unique TCRbeta CDR3 rearrangement, sequence reads were collapsed and filtered. Productive Simpson clonality was computed per sample as the square root of Simpson's diversity index over productive rearrangements. TCRdb provides this immuneACCESS table in a form limited to in-frame rearrangements. Some clones are lacking; in checked studies, under half of them reflect an unresolved V gene, and why the rest are absent is not known. V and J calls plus clone size are reproduced from that table; the DNA served to infer D and trimming. The sample has roughly 64,000 clones on record, around 86% of them singletons. The ten most abundant clones make up 3% to 3.5% of the sample.

V is cut back by 3 bases and J by 4 bases, with 9 bases in the junction unmatched. In the germline V gene, CDR1 corresponds to SGHRS and CDR2 to YFSETQ. The CDR3 measures 16 amino acids from cysteine to phenylalanine. Just CDR3 DNA is preserved here, 48 bases in frame from base 1. Whole blood was collected in K2EDTA tubes by collaborating institutions according to the institutions' own protocols. For TCRbeta analysis, collaborators shipped samples in one of three forms: frozen whole blood, isolated PBMCs, or DNA extracted from either of those sample types. The record originates from a study of blood T cell repertoires in COVID-19 (TCRdb year 2020). In the study overall: Samples covering the acute and convalescent phases of COVID-19 were provided by collaborators in the United States, Italy and Spain. The prospective study material was composed of cDNA or gDNA derived from T cells, B-cell-depleted T cells, or PBMCs. Subjects who had been exposed to COVID-19, were actively infected with it, or had recovered from it provided the deeply sampled blood TCRbeta repertoires that made up the dataset. The repertoires were released in a freely available public database intended as a resource for research on the immune response to SARS-CoV-2. Samples were obtained from the ongoing ImmuneRACE study (first 160 participants) and from over 1,000 subjects provided by 6 global collaborators. Sample metadata almost always included a de-identified subject ID, COVID-19 status, age in years and sex. HLA class I and class II types, where available, came from metadata supplied by the sample provider rather than from assay-based typing. General conclusions and limits of the study: The quantity of clinical and demographic metadata differed by source and by participant and was supplied without curation.

Source material: peripheral blood. The chain is encoded by TRBV5-1 joined to TRBJ2-5; TRBD1 fits 10 bases in the junction. This clonotype was obtained from a man aged 50 or older with active COVID-19. The CDR3: CASSSQLDRGGETQYF. The nucleotides are TGCGCCAGCAGCTCCCAGCTGGACAGGGGGGGAGAGACCCAGTACTTC.